The clone carrying this TCR beta chain has more than one count but fewer than ten. The antigen is unknown. Using immunoSEQ multiplex PCR, the repertoire was profiled, and TCRdb retains in-frame clones only, with some absent. The sample lists over 2 million clones, 90% to 95% occurring once. This entry is derived from a study of shared clonotypes between healthy human individuals. In the study overall: Researchers drew samples from a couple of women and a few men aged 18 to 49.

The investigators split CD4+ cells into a CD45RA+ naive subset and a CD45RA-negative memory subset. Germline V gives CDR1 GTSNPN, CDR2 SVGIG (reference sequence). CDR3 length: 14 residues. The V end was cut by 0 bases, the J end by 0 bases, with 8 bases between. Study-wide results and caveats: Even with large depth, rarefaction showed that sorted-subset sequencing was incomplete.

The sequence was collected from a man aged 18 to 29 in good health. This rearrangement joins TRBV30 to TRBJ1-2; D gene uncertain. Sequencing input: naive CD4+ T cells sorted from blood. Subset in this sample: CD45RA+ positively selected. In DNA form, the CDR3 reads TGTGCCTGGAGTGTACACCTAACTAACTATGGCTACACCTTC. Translation: CAWSVHLTNYGYTF.